The 8 T cell receptor beta chains reported below all come from one sample, sequenced in a study of T cells in localized non-small cell lung cancer. Assay: immunoSEQ multiplex PCR; the TCRdb copy retains only in-frame clones and omits some. The repertoire holds several hundred clones, with 15% to 20% as singletons. Sample: normal lung tissue next to the tumor, taken before any cancer treatment. All receptors derive from an older male donor with stage I lung adenocarcinoma.

This clone was seen more than once but under ten times. The gene calls are TRBV9 and TRBJ2-1, with 8 bases matching TRBD2. The V gene end was trimmed by 2 bases and the J gene end by 7 bases; junction bases not matched to a gene: 8. The CDR3 sequence is 15 residues long. The germline gives CDR1 SGDLS, CDR2 YYNGEE. The CDR3 DNA sequence: TGTGCCAGCAGCGTTATCGACACGGGAGGGAATGAGCAGTTCTTC. Residues: CASSVIDTGGNEQFF.

The chain recombines TRBV29-1 with TRBJ2-2; 11 bases match TRBD1. The CDR3 contains 14 residues. Germline values: CDR1 SQVTM, CDR2 ANQGSEA. The trim removed 6 bases at V and 4 bases at J, leaving 4 bases unmatched. CDR3 sequence (DNA): TGCAGCGTGGGACAGGGGGGTTTCACCGGGGAGCTGTTTTTT. Translation: CSVGQGGFTGELFF.

In this sample, this clone is large. The chain couples TRBV6-8 to TRBJ2-3; tentative D call: TRBD2 (5 bases). CDR3 length: 15 amino acids. Trimming removed 2 bases from V and 0 bases from J, with 9 bases in between. Germline CDR1 and CDR2: MNHGY and SAAAGT. The CDR3 DNA follows: TGTGCCAGCAGTTACCGCGGGCCTAGCACAGATACGCAGTATTTT. Encoded protein: CASSYRGPSTDTQYF.

By share, this clone ranks as large. The chain carries TRBV11-3 and TRBJ1-3; 7 bases align to TRBD1. Per germline, CDR1 SGHNT and CDR2 YENEEA. Trimming at V came to 5 bases and at J to 4 bases, leaving 5 bases not matched to a gene. The CDR3 runs 14 residues. DNA of the CDR3: TGTGCCAGCAGCCTCACAGGGGACGGAAACACCATATATTTT. Translating it yields CASSLTGDGNTIYF.

This clone is deemed large. V is TRBV9 and J is TRBJ1-2; 7 bases agree with TRBD1. Germline loops: CDR1 SGDLS, CDR2 YYNGEE. J gave up 4 bases and V 5 bases, and 8 bases lay outside the gene matches. The CDR3 length is 14 residues. CDR3 sequence: CASSASRTGYGYTF. For the CDR3, the DNA is TGTGCCAGCAGTGCTAGCCGGACAGGCTATGGCTACACCTTC.

This clone was seen a few times. This chain links TRBV6-8 with TRBJ1-6; TRBD1 matches 8 bases. J gave up 10 bases and V 0 bases, and 5 bases lay outside the gene matches. This CDR3 region has 15 residues. Germline CDR1 is MNHGY and CDR2 is SAAAGT. CDR3 region: CASSYSQGAGSPLHF. CDR3 sequence (DNA): TGTGCCAGCAGTTACTCCCAGGGGGCGGGATCACCCCTCCACTTT.

The V call is TRBV18, the J call TRBJ1-4; 7 positions agree with TRBD1. The CDR3 spans 14 residues. J lost 4 bases, V lost 5 bases, and 4 bases had no gene match. Per the germline V gene, CDR1 is KGHSH and CDR2 is LQKENI. The DNA for the CDR3 is TGTGCCAGCTCAACGTCAGGGGGTAATGAAAAACTGTTTTTT. This codes for CASSTSGGNEKLFF.

This clone was counted only a few times. V usage is TRBV7-4 and J usage is TRBJ1-1, with D possibly being TRBD1 (6 bases). The germline CDR1 and CDR2 sequences are SGHVT and SQSDAQ. The CDR3 sequence is 13 residues long. The V gene lost 5 bases and the J gene lost 6 bases, with 13 bases spanning the gap. CDR3 protein: CASSVQGRAEAFF. For the CDR3, the DNA is TGTGCCAGCAGCGTACAGGGTAGAGCTGAAGCTTTCTTT. The entire variable domain, with the rest obtained from reference TRBV7-4 and TRBJ1-1, is as follows: GAGVSQSPRYKVAKRGRDVALRCDSISGHVTLYWYRQTLGQGSEVLTYSQSDAQRDKSGRPSGRFSAERPERSVSTLKIQRTEQGDSAVYLCASSVQGRAEAFFGQGTRLTVV.